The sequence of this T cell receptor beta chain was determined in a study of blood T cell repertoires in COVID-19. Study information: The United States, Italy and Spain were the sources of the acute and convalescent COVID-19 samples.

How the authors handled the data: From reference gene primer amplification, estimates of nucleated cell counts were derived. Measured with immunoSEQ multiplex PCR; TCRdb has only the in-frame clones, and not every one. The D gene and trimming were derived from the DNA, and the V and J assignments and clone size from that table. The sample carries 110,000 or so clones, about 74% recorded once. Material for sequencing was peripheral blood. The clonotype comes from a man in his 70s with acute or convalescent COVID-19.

The CDR3 here is CASSIYGSTNEKLFF. The DNA of the CDR3 is TGTGCCAGTAGTATCTACGGGTCGACTAATGAAAAACTGTTTTTT. V and J are TRBV19 and TRBJ1-4; D is undetermined. The CDR3 length is 15 residues. Germline V gene data show CDR1 as LNHDA and CDR2 as SQIVND (reference sequence). Trimming stripped 3 bases from V and 2 bases from J, with 10 bases between.